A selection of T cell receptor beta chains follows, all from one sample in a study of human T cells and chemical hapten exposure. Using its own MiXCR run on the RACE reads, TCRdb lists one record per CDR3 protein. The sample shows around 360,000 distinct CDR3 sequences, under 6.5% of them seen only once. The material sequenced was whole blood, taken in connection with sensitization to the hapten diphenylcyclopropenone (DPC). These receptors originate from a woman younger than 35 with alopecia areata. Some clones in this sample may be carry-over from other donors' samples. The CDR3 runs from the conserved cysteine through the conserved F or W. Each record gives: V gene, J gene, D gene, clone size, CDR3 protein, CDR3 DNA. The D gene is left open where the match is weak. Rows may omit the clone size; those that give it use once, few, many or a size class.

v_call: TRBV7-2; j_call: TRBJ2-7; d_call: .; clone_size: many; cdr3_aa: CASSLSGRSYEQYF; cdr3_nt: TGTGCCAGCAGCTTGTCCGGGCGCTCCTACGAGCAGTACTTC
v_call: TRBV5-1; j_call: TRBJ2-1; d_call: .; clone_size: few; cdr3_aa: CASSLSRGINEQFF; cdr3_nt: TGCGCCAGCAGCCTAAGCCGGGGAATCAATGAGCAGTTCTTC
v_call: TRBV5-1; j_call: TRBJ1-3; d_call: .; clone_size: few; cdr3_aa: CASSSDNSGNTIYF; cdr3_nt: TGCGCCAGCAGCTCCGACAACTCTGGAAACACCATATATTTT
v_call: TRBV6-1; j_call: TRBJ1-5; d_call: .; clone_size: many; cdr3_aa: CASSGKSRVKSMDQPQHF; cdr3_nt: TGTGCCAGCAGTGGCAAGAGCAGGGTCAAATCCATGGATCAGCCCCAGCATTTT
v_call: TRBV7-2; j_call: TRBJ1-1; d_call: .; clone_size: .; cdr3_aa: CASSLDQSSTAFF; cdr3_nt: TGTGCCAGCAGCTTAGATCAGAGCTCGACGGCTTTCTTT
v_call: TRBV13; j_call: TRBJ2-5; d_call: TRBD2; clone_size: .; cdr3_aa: CASSLLGSGGQETQYF; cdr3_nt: TGTGCCAGCAGCCTCCTAGGTAGCGGGGGGCAAGAGACCCAGTACTTC
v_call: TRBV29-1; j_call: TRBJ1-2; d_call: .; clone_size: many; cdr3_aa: CSVAWDGNYGYTF; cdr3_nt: TGCAGCGTTGCGTGGGACGGCAACTATGGCTACACCTTC
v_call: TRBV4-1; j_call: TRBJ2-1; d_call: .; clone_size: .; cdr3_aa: CASSQGVGTEANEQFF; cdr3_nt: TGCGCCAGCAGCCAAGGCGTCGGGACTGAGGCAAATGAGCAGTTCTTC
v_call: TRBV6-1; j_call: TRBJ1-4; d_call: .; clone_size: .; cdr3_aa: CASRAVTEAHEKLFF; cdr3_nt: TGTGCCAGCAGAGCAGTGACAGAGGCTCATGAAAAACTGTTTTTT
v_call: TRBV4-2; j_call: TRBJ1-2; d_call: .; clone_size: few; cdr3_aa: CASSQDPSPGQGNGYTF; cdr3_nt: TGTGCCAGCAGCCAAGACCCAAGCCCGGGGCAGGGGAATGGCTACACCTTC
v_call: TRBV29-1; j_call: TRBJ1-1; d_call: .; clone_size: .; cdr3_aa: CSVDQGPNTEAFF; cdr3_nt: TGCAGCGTTGATCAGGGTCCGAACACTGAAGCTTTCTTT
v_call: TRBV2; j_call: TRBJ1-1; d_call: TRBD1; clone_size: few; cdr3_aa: CASSAQGVKNTEAFF; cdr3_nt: TGTGCCAGCAGTGCACAGGGGGTAAAGAACACTGAAGCTTTCTTT
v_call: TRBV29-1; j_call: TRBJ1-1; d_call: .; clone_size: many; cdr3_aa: CSVGGSLEAFF; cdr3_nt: TGCAGCGTCGGGGGGTCGTTAGAAGCTTTCTTT
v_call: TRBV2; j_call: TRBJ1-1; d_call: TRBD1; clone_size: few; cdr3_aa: CASDRGPGQGTEAFF; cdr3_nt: TGTGCCAGCGACAGGGGCCCCGGCCAAGGGACTGAAGCTTTCTTT
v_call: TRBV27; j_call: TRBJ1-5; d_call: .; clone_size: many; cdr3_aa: CASSLSYGGEDNQPQHF; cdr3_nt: TGTGCCAGCAGTTTATCGTACGGGGGAGAAGACAATCAGCCCCAGCATTTT
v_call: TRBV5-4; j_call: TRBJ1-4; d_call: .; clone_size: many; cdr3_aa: CASSPTTGGNEKLFF; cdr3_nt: TGTGCCAGCAGCCCAACAACCGGAGGGAACGAAAAACTGTTTTTT
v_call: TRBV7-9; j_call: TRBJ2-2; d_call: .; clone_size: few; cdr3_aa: CASSPPTRDTGELFF; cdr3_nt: TGTGCCAGCAGTCCTCCCACACGAGACACCGGGGAGCTGTTTTTT
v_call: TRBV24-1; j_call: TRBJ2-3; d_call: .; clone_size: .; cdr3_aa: CATSDAGSTDTQYF; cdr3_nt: TGTGCCACCAGTGACGCGGGGAGCACAGATACGCAGTATTTT
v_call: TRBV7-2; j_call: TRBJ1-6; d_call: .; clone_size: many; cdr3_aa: CASSPRGVRSPLHF; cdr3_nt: TGTGCCAGCAGCCCTCGCGGGGTTCGGTCACCCCTCCACTTT
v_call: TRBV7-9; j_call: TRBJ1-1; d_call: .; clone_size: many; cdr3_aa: CASSLGGGGNTEAFF; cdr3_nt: TGTGCCAGCAGTTTAGGTGGGGGAGGCAACACTGAAGCTTTCTTT
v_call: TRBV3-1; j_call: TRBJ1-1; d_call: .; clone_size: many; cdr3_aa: CASSQFSSSTEAFF; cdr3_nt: TGTGCCAGCAGCCAATTCTCTTCTAGCACTGAAGCTTTCTTT
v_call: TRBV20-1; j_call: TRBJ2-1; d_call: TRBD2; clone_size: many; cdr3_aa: CSAPRLAGTYNEQFF; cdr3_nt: TGCAGTGCTCCTAGACTAGCGGGGACCTACAATGAGCAGTTCTTC
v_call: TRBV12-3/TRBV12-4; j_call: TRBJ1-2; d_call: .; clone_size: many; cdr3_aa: CASSASGYTF; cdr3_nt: TGTGCCAGCAGCGCCTCTGGCTACACCTTC
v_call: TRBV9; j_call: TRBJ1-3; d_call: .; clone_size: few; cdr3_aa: CASSVLPQGTGNTIYF; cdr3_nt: TGTGCCAGCAGCGTACTTCCACAGGGCACTGGAAACACCATATATTTT
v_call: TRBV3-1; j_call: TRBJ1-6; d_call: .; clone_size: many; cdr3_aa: CASSQDLSFNSPLHF; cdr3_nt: TGTGCCAGCAGCCAAGATTTATCGTTTAATTCACCCCTCCACTTT
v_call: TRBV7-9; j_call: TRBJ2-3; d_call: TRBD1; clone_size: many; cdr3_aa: CASRLAGGSQYTQYF; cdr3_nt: TGTGCCAGCAGGCTAGCAGGGGGCTCCCAATATACGCAGTATTTT
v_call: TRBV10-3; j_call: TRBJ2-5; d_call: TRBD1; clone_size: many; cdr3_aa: CAISSPGGGGETQYF; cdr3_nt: TGTGCCATCAGTTCACCAGGGGGCGGAGGGGAGACCCAGTACTTC
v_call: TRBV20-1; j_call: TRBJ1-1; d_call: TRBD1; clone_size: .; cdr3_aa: CSAKQGRDTEAFF; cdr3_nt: TGCAGTGCTAAACAGGGGAGGGACACTGAAGCTTTCTTT
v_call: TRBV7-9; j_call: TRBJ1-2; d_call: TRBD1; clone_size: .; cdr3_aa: CASSRRGGLANYGYTF; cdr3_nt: TGTGCCAGCAGCCGCAGGGGGGGATTAGCTAACTATGGCTACACCTTC
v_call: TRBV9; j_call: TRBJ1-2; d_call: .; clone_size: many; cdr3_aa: CASTSLVFGGYTF; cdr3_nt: TGTGCCAGCACGTCATTGGTTTTTGGCGGCTACACCTTC
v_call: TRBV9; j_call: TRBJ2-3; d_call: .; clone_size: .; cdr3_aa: CASSATPVLMQYF; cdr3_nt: TGTGCCAGCAGCGCGACCCCAGTGTTGATGCAGTATTTT
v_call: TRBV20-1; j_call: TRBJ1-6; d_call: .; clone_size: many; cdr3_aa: CSARDAPEGSSSYNSPLHF; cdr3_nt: TGCAGTGCTAGAGACGCTCCTGAAGGCAGTAGCTCCTATAATTCACCCCTCCACTTT
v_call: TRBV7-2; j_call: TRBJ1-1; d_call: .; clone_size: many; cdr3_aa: CASSLLVPTEAFF; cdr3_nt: TGTGCCAGCAGCTTGTTGGTCCCCACTGAAGCTTTCTTT
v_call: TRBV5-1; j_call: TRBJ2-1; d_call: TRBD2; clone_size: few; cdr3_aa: CASRRTSGVNEQFF; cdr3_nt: TGCGCCAGCAGAAGGACTAGCGGGGTAAATGAGCAGTTCTTC
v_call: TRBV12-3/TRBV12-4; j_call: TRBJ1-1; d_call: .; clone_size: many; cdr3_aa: CASAWGVNTEAFF; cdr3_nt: TGTGCCAGCGCATGGGGGGTGAACACTGAAGCTTTCTTT
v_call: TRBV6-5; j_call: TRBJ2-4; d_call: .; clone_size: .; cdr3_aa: CASSPRKIDIQYF; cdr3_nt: TGTGCCAGCAGTCCGCGCAAGATCGACATTCAGTACTTC
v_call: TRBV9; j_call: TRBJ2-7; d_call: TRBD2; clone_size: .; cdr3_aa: CASSPQIDGGAYEQYF; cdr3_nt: TGTGCCAGCAGCCCTCAGATTGACGGGGGGGCCTACGAGCAGTACTTC
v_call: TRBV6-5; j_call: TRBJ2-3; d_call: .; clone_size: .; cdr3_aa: CASSSDNINARGDTQYF; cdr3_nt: TGTGCCAGCAGTTCAGATAACATAAATGCTCGCGGGGATACGCAGTATTTT
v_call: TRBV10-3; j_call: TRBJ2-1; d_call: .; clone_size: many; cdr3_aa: CAISDRDDEQFF; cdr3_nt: TGTGCCATCAGTGACCGGGACGATGAGCAGTTCTTC
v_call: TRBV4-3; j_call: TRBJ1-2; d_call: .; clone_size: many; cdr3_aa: CASSQAARGRGDYGYTF; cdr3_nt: TGCGCCAGCAGCCAAGCTGCTCGGGGGAGGGGAGACTATGGCTACACCTTC
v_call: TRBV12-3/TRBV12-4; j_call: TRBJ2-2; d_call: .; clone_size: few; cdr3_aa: CASSLTGSGELFF; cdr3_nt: TGTGCCAGCAGTTTAACAGGATCCGGGGAGCTGTTTTTT